These T cell receptor beta chains were read from a single sample in a study of OX40 agonist ivuxolimab in advanced cancers. Method: immunoSEQ multiplex PCR; TCRdb's copy keeps in-frame clones and lacks some. The data hold about 17,000 clones, with 65% to 80% observed a single time. Specimen: CD4+ or CD8+ T cells sorted from blood, collected in a trial of the OX40 agonist ivuxolimab. The receptors were sampled from an adult with an advanced solid tumor such as melanoma, head and neck, liver or kidney cancer. CDR3s leave out the opening cysteine and the closing phenylalanine or tryptophan. Only part of the rows carry a size: once, few, many, or a class if the clone is expanded.

clone_size,v_call,j_call,cdr3_aa
-,TRBV5-4,TRBJ1-1,ASSLFYPPAMNTEAF
-,TRBV6-1,TRBJ2-7,ASNAVGGYEQY
-,TRBV2,TRBJ2-5,ASSEEGGEETQY
few,TRBV6-1,TRBJ2-3,ASSLSLEGADTQY
-,TRBV19,TRBJ1-2,ASSTGSGYT
-,TRBV7-7,TRBJ2-5,ASSLEWGARETQY
few,TRBV27,TRBJ1-1,ASSLRGRTEAF
-,TRBV2,TRBJ2-7,ASHSPEFYEQY
-,TRBV28,TRBJ2-7,ASSLSGGSSPYEQY
-,TRBV19,TRBJ2-1,ASSASGSNEQF
-,TRBV7-6,TRBJ2-7,ASSLGPGQGTYEQY
-,TRBV19,TRBJ2-7,ASSQAGDSYEQY
few,TRBV4-1,TRBJ2-7,ASSQELAGGTYEQY
-,TRBV6-1,TRBJ2-5,ASSELAGEMVEWETQY
few,TRBV6-1,TRBJ1-5,ASSEDRVGGNQPQH
-,TRBV27,TRBJ1-1,ASSLNGVLSAF
medium-sized,TRBV19,TRBJ1-1,ASSEGTGAIEAF
-,TRBV12-5,TRBJ2-5,ASGPDRGLAGGPGQETQY
-,TRBV27,TRBJ2-2,ASRGLAGNTGELF
-,TRBV13,TRBJ2-1,ASSFGTGYNEQF
once,TRBV21-1,TRBJ2-3,ASSKFMGYTDTQY
-,TRBV2,TRBJ2-7,ASSDGSSYEQY
-,TRBV5-1,TRBJ2-1,ARRGQRGSNEQF
-,TRBV7-9,TRBJ2-5,ASSLPTGVGETQY
-,TRBV18,TRBJ2-2,ASSPGRGLTGELF
-,TRBV6-5,TRBJ1-1,ASMGWGTEAF
-,TRBV11-2,TRBJ2-3,ASRPGTGFTDTQY
hyperexpanded,TRBV29-1,TRBJ2-2,SVESWGTGGPGELF
-,TRBV27,TRBJ2-6,ASSLRTPEINSGANVLT
-,TRBV6-1,TRBJ1-1,ASSEGGRLNTEAF
-,TRBV7-9,TRBJ1-1,ASSLGSVGMNTEAF
once,TRBV7-2,TRBJ2-1,ASSLVRGNYNEQF
-,TRBV4-2,TRBJ2-7,ASSQDHSGSYEQY
-,TRBV7-9,TRBJ2-1,ASSATGTSYNEQF
few,TRBV2,TRBJ2-5,ASSDSSGRAPETQY
once,TRBV18,TRBJ2-1,ASSPGQGYNEQF
-,TRBV6-5,TRBJ1-1,ASITSTEAF
-,TRBV19,TRBJ2-7,ASSIGRGDEQY
-,TRBV30,TRBJ1-1,AWRLGNTEAF
-,TRBV19,TRBJ2-1,ASSITDGAMGWGNEQF
-,TRBV7-9,TRBJ1-5,ASSLPTGAGGDQPQH
few,TRBV11-2,TRBJ1-2,ASSSDGLGGYT
-,TRBV7-3,TRBJ2-2,ASSRLAAGTGELF
-,TRBV5-1,TRBJ2-7,ASSLGTSGRAKEQY
-,TRBV4-1,TRBJ2-2,ASSHPRAGELF
-,TRBV11-3,TRBJ2-7,ASSSRQGAGDEQY
-,TRBV5-6,TRBJ1-4,ASSLGTGAFNEKLF
-,TRBV7-6,TRBJ2-1,ASSLGVGSHEQF
-,TRBV6-6,TRBJ2-7,ASSYDRGPYEQY
-,TRBV10-1,TRBJ2-3,ASSESLGAGGLTDTQY
-,TRBV4-3,TRBJ2-5,ASSPGTGWLETQY
once,TRBV1,TRBJ2-1,TSSHKREILNEQF